This TCR beta chain is from a study of PD-L1 blockade in urothelial cancer. About the research overall: T cells numbered a median of approximately 130,000 in the blood samples.

Described time point: pretreatment peripheral blood. TCRdb's table, derived via immunoSEQ multiplex PCR, lists solely in-frame clones and lacks some. This sample carries under 70,000 clones, 65% to 90% of them seen once, and the ten largest clones take 15% to 17%. The CDR3 contains 17 residues. V was pared by 0 bases and J by 0 bases, with 12 bases between. Germline CDR1 reads SGHDT; CDR2 reads YYEEEE. The origin of this receptor is an older man with urothelial cancer. The chain carries TRBV5-6 and TRBJ2-2; tentative D call: TRBD2 (5 bases). The starting material was PBMCs, obtained around atezolizumab (anti-PD-L1) treatment. The CDR3 reads CASSLVVQRTNTGELFF. CDR3 DNA sequence: TGTGCCAGCAGCTTGGTCGTGCAGCGGACGAACACCGGGGAGCTGTTTTTT.